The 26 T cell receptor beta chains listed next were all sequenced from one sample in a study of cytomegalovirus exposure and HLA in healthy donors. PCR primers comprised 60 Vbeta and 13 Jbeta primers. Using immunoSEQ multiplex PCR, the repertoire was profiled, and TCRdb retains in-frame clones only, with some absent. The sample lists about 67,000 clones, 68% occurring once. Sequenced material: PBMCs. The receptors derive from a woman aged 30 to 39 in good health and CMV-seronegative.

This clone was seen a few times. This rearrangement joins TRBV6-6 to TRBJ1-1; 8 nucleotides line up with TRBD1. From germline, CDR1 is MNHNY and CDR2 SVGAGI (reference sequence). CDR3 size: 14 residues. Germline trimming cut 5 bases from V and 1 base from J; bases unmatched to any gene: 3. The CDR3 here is CASSRGQGNTEAFF. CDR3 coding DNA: TGTGCCAGCAGTCGAGGACAGGGGAACACTGAAGCTTTCTTT.

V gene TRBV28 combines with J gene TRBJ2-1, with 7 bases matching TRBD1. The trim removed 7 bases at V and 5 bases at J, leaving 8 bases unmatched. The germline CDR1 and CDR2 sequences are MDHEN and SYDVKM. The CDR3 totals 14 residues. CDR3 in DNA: TGTGCCAGCACCTCCGGGACAGTTAACAATGAGCAGTTCTTC. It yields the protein CASTSGTVNNEQFF.

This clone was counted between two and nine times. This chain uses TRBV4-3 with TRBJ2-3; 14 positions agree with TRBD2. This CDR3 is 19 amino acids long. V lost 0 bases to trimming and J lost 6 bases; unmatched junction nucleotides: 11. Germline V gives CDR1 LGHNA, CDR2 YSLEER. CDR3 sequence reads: CASSQDVPGLAGARDTQYF. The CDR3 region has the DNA TGCGCCAGCAGCCAAGATGTACCGGGACTAGCGGGGGCGAGGGATACGCAGTATTTT.

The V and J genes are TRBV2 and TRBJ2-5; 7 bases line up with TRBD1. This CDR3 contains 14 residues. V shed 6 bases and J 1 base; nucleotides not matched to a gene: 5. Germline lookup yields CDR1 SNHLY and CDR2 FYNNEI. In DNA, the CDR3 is TGTGCCAGCAGAGCCGACAGGGCCCAAGAGACCCAGTACTTC. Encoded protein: CASRADRAQETQYF.

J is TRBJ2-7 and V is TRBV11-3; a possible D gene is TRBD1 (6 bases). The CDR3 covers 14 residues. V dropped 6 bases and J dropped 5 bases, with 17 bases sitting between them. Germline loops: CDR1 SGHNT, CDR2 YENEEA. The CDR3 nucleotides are TGTGCCAGCAGTCAATCAGGGGTTGTAAACGAGCAGTACTTC. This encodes CASSQSGVVNEQYF. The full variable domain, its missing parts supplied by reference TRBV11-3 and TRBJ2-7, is EAGVVQSPRYKIIEKKQPVAFWCNPISGHNTLYWYLQNLGQGPELLIRYENEEAVDDSQLPKDRFSAERLKGVDSTLKIQPAELGDSAVYLCASSQSGVVNEQYFGPGTRLTVT.

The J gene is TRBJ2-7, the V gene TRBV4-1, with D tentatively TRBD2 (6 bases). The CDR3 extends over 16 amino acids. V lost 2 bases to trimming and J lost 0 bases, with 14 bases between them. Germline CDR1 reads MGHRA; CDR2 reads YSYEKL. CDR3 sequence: CASSQLGLLSSYEQYF. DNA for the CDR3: TGCGCCAGCAGCCAACTGGGACTGCTGAGCTCCTACGAGCAGTACTTC.

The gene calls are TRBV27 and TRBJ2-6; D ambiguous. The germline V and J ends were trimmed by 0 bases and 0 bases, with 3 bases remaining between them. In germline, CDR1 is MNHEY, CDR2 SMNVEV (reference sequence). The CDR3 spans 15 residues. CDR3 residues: CASSLSGSGANVLTF. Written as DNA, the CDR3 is TGTGCCAGCAGTTTATCCGGCTCTGGGGCCAACGTCCTGACTTTC.

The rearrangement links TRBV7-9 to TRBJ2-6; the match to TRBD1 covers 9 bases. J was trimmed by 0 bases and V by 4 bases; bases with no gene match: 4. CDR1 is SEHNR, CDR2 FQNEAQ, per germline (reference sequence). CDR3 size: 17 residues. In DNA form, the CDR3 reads TGTGCCAGCAGCTGGGGGACAGGGAACTCTGGGGCCAACGTCCTGACTTTC. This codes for CASSWGTGNSGANVLTF.

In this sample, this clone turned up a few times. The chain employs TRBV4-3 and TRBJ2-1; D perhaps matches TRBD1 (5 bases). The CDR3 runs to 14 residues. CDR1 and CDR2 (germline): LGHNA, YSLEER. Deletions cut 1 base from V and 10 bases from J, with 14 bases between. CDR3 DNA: TGCGCCAGCAGCCAAGGCCCTCAGGGTGGCGAGCAGTTCTTC. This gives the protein CASSQGPQGGEQFF.

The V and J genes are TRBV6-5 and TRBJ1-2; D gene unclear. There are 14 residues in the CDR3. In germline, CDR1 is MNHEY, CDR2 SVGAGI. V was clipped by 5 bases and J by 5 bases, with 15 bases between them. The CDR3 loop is CASSAREGIYGYTF. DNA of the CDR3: TGTGCCAGCAGTGCAAGGGAGGGAATTTATGGCTACACCTTC.

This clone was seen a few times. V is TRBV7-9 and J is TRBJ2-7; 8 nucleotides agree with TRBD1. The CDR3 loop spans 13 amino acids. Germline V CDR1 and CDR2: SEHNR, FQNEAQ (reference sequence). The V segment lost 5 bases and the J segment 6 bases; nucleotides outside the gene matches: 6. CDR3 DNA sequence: TGTGCCAGCAGCCGGACAGGGAACGGCGAGCAGTACTTC. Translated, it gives CASSRTGNGEQYF.

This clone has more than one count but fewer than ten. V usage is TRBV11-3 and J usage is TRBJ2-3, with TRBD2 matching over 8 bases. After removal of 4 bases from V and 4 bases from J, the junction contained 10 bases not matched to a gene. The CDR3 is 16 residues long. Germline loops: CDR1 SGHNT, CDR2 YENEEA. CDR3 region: CASSSRTGLAADTQYF. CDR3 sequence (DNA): TGTGCCAGCAGCTCCCGGACTGGACTAGCCGCAGATACGCAGTATTTT.

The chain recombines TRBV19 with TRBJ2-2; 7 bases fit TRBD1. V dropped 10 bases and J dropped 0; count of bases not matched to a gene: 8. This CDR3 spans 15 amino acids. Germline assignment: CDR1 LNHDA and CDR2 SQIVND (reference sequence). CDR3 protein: CATQTGTANTGELFF. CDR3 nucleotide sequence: TGTGCCACCCAGACCGGGACAGCGAACACCGGGGAGCTGTTTTTT.

CDR3 sequence (DNA): TGTGCCAGCAGCCTTATCGCCCTCAGGGATATTGAAGCTTTCTTT. Translated, it gives CASSLIALRDIEAFF. The gene calls are TRBV6-1 and TRBJ1-1, with D tentatively TRBD1 (5 bases). The CDR3 has 15 residues. Looked up from germline, CDR1 is MNHNS and CDR2 is SASEGT. Trimming shortened V by 6 bases and J by 7 bases, and 21 bases separated the two germline ends.

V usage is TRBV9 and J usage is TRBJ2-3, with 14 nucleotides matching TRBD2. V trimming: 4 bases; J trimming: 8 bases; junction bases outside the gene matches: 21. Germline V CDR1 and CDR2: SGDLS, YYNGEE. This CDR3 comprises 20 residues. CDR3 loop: CASSPRVATSGGAFRATQYF. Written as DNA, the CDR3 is TGTGCCAGCAGCCCCAGAGTAGCGACTAGCGGGGGGGCCTTTCGGGCTACGCAGTATTTT.

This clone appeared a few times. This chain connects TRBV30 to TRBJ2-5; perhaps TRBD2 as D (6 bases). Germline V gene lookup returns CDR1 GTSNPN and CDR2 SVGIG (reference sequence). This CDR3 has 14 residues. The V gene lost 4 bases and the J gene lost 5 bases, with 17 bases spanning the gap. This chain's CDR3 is CAWIPGGMRETQYF. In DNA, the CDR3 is TGTGCCTGGATCCCCGGAGGGATGAGGGAGACCCAGTACTTC.

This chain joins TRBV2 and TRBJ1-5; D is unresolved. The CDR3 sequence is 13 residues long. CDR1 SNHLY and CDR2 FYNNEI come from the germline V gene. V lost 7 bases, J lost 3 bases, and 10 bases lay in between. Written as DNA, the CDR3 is TGTGCCAGCATCGAGGGCTCCAATCAGCCCCAGCATTTT. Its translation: CASIEGSNQPQHF.

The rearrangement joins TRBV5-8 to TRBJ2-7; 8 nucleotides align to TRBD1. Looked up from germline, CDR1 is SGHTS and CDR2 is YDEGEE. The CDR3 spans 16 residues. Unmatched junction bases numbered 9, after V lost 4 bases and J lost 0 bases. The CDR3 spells CASSGGTGTSSYEQYF. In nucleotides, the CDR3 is TGTGCCAGCAGCGGCGGGACAGGTACGAGCTCCTACGAGCAGTACTTC.

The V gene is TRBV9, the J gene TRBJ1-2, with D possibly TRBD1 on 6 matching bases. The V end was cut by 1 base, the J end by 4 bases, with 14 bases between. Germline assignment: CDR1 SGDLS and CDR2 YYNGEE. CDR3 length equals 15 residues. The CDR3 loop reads CASSVMGQAPYGYTF. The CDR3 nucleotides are TGTGCCAGCAGCGTAATGGGACAAGCCCCCTATGGCTACACCTTC. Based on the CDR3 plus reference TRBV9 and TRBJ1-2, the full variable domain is DSGVTQTPKHLITATGQRVTLRCSPRSGDLSVYWYQQSLDQGLQFLIQYYNGEERAKGNILERFSAQQFPDLHSELNLSSLELGDSALYFCASSVMGQAPYGYTFGSGTRLTVV.

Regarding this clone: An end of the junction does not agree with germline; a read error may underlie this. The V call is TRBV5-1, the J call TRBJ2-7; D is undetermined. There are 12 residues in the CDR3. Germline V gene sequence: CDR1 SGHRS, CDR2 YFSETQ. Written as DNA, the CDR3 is TGTGCCAGCAGCTCCGTCCGTGACGAGCAGTACTTC. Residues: CASSSVRDEQYF.

Written as DNA, the CDR3 is TGTGCCATCCAGGGATCTAGCACAGATACGCAGTATTTT. It specifies CAIQGSSTDTQYF. This sequence joins TRBV28 and TRBJ2-3; possibly TRBD1 for D (5 bases). Germline V gene lookup returns CDR1 MDHEN and CDR2 SYDVKM. The V end was cut by 10 bases, the J end by 0 bases, with 11 bases between. The CDR3 extends over 13 amino acids.

DNA of the CDR3: TGCGCCAGCAGCTTGAAACAGGGACGGGGCTATGGCTACACCTTC. It specifies CASSLKQGRGYGYTF. This sequence joins TRBV5-1 and TRBJ1-2; possible D gene TRBD1, 6 bases. Deletions cut 1 base from V and 4 bases from J, with 14 bases between. CDR3 size: 15 residues. The germline V gene encodes CDR1 SGHRS and CDR2 YFSETQ.

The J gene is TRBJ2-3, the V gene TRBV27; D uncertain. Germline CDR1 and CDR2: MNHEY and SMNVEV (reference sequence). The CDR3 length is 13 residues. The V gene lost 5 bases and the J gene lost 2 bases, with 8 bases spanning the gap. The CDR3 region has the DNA TGTGCCAGCAGTCCAGCGCACACAGATACGCAGTATTTT. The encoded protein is CASSPAHTDTQYF.

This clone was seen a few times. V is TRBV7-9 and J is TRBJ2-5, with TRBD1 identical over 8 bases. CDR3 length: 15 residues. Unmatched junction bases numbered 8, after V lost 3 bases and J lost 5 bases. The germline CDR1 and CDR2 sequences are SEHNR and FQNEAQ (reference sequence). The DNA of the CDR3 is TGTGCCAGCAGCTTGAGGGGGACAGGAGGGGAGACCCAGTACTTC. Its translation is CASSLRGTGGETQYF.

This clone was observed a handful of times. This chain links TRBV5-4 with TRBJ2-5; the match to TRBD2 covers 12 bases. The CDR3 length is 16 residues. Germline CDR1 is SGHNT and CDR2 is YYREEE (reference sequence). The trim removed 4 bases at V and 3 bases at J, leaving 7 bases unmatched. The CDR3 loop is CASSVGRLAGEETQYF. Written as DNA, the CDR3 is TGTGCCAGCAGCGTGGGAAGACTAGCGGGGGAAGAGACCCAGTACTTC.

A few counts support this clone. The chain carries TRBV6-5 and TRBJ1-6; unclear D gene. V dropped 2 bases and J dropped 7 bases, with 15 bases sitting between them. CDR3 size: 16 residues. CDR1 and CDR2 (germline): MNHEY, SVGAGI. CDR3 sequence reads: CASSYGVLEHNSPLHF. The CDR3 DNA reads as TGTGCCAGCAGTTACGGAGTTCTCGAACACAATTCACCCCTCCACTTT.